This section outlines one T cell receptor (beta chain) sequence together with its context. The source of the sample is a study of blood T cell repertoires in COVID-19. As for the study in general: Samples of COVID-19 (acute and convalescent) were obtained from the United States, Italy and Spain. Nucleic acid was either cDNA or gDNA, and it came from T cells, B-cell-depleted T cells, or PBMCs.

The method was immunoSEQ multiplex PCR; TCRdb's version includes in-frame clones alone and lacks a portion of them. The table records hundreds of thousands of clones, about 90% of them present only once. Study members were between about 18 and 89 years old and lived in about two dozen US regions. The study recruited exposed participants who had met a COVID-19 case within 2 weeks before entry. With 5 bases removed from V and 7 bases from J, the gap between germline ends came to 15 bases. The CDR3 is 14 amino acids. From germline, CDR1 is KGHSH and CDR2 LQKENI. The chain is built from TRBV18 and TRBJ1-5, with a weak D call TRBD1 (6 bases). Sequencing was performed on PBMCs or T cells enriched from blood (not recorded which). This clonotype was sampled from a man aged 45-60 years who had been exposed to COVID-19. The CDR3 is CASSAGGAGQPQHF. In nucleotides, the CDR3 is TGTGCCAGCTCAGCCGGGGGGGCGGGCCAGCCCCAGCATTTT.